This paragraph covers one T cell receptor beta chain sequence. Its antigen is not identified. The source of the sample is a study of T cell repertoires in cytomegalovirus infection. Study-wide background: Recently identified HLA-C-restricted and well-studied HLA-B-restricted CMV epitopes were used. Public TCR beta signatures provided an indication of both CMV infection and a matching HLA type.

The germline gives CDR1 SEHNR, CDR2 FQNEAQ (reference sequence). The V end was cut by 1 base, the J end by 5 bases, with 17 bases between. CDR3 length: 17 amino acids. MiXCR, run by TCRdb on the reads, gives a single entry per CDR3 protein. The repertoire holds tens of thousands of distinct CDR3 sequences, with roughly a quarter as singletons. Whole-study results and caveats: Identification of carriers of CMV plus the relevant HLA was achieved through cumulative public TCR beta family frequency. Ex vivo, HLA-C-restricted CMV-specific TCR beta clonotypes prevailed over the rest of the response.

This clonotype was obtained from a human donor in good health (CMV status not recorded). Some clones in this sample may be carry-over from other donors' samples. This rearrangement joins TRBV7-9 to TRBJ2-2; D may be TRBD1 (5 bases). Sequenced material: CD8+ T cells from cultured PBMCs, taken from culture after CMV antigen stimulation. CDR3 sequence: CASSLDYGGARTGELFF. Written as DNA, the CDR3 is TGTGCCAGCAGCTTAGATTATGGTGGGGCGCGAACCGGGGAGCTGTTTTTT.